This T cell receptor beta chain was captured in a study of CD8 T cells in ankylosing spondylitis. General observations from the study: In ankylosing spondylitis patients, matched synovial fluid reportedly showed significant enrichment of disease-linked clones. A subset of motif variants has previously been described in the synovial fluid and blood of reactive arthritis. A TCR beta motif of fewer than ten highly homologous variants seemed to mark ankylosing spondylitis blood. Within peripheral blood, clones linked to disease were CD8+ and relatively rare.

CDR1 SNHLY and CDR2 FYNNEI come from the germline V gene. The V segment lost 5 bases and the J segment 3 bases; nucleotides outside the gene matches: 9. This CDR3 region has 15 residues. For TCR beta, libraries came from quantitative 5'-RACE with molecular barcodes. TCRdb itself ran the 5' RACE reads through MiXCR, one entry per CDR3 protein. The sample yields about 220,000 distinct CDR3 sequences, around 17% seen once. As concerns this clonotype: Its cognate antigen is unknown.

V is TRBV2 and J is TRBJ1-2, with 7 positions matching TRBD1. This TCR was sampled from a male donor with ankylosing spondylitis. The material sequenced was blood, either unsorted or a sorted T cell fraction (not recorded which). Here the CDR3 DNA reads TGTGCCAGCAGTTCAGTCAGGGGGAATTACTATGGCTACACCTTC. This codes for CASSSVRGNYYGYTF. The variable domain in full, completed from reference TRBV2 and TRBJ1-2, reads EPEVTQTPSHQVTQMGQEVILRCVPISNHLYFYWYRQILGQKVEFLVSFYNNEISEKSEIFDDQFSVERPDGSNFTLKIRSTKLEDSAMYFCASSSVRGNYYGYTFGSGTRLTVV.